This T cell receptor (beta chain) was sequenced in a study of CD8+CD57+ T cells in acquired aplastic anemia. Study results and limitations: The CD8+ Simpson's diversity of patients and controls was not significantly different. About 28 sequences, all CD8+ CDR3, were shared between patients and controls.

Template material for TCR beta VDJ and CDR3 profiling consisted of genomic DNA. A single record per CDR3 protein comes from TCRdb applying MiXCR to the reads. The sample contains about 220,000 distinct CDR3 sequences, 40% to 50% of which appear only once. In patients chosen for sequencing, flow cytometry had shown CD8+CD57+ cell expansion. To note about this clonotype: Antigen: not known. The junction departs from germline at one end; a sequencing error may be responsible.

What was sequenced was sorted CD4+, CD8+, or CD8+CD57+ T cells (not recorded which) from PBMCs. This TCR was recovered from a human donor with aplastic anemia.

Here the CDR3 DNA reads TGTGCCACCAGCCGAGATCAGGGGGTCGACGAGCAGTACTTC. The encoded protein is CATSRDQGVDEQYF. The chain combines TRBV15 with TRBJ2-7, with TRBD1 identical over 7 bases. In germline, CDR1 is LNHNV, CDR2 YYDKDF (reference sequence). There are 14 residues in the CDR3.